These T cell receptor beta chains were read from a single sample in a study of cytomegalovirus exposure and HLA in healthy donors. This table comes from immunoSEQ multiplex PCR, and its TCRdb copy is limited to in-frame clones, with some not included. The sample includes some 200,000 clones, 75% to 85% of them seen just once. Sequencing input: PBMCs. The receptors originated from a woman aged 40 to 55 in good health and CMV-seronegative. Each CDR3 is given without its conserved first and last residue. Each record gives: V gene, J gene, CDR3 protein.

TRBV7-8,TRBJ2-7,ASSAGQFYEQY
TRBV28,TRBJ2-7,ASGNSGFSYEQY
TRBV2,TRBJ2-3,ASSGIRGRAWADTQY
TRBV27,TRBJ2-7,ASSLQYLTSSYEQY
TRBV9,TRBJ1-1,ASSARAGGGEAF
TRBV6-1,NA,ASSARDREPYEQY
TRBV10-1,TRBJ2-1,ASSEEGRNNEQF
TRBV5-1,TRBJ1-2,ASSANRGNYGYT
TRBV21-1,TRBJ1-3,ASSKVPIYRTPPLESGNTIY
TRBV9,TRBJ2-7,ASSVVPGSSYEQY
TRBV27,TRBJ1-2,ASSFLTGRANYGYT
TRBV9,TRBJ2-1,ASSVVSGSHNEQF
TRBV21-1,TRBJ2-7,ASSKRDSSYEQY
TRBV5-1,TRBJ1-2,ASSPWEGQGGYT
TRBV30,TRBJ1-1,AWGAPYSGQGITEAF
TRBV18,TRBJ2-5,ASSPGTVGQETQY
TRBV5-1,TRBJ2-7,ASSLVGGTPANEQY